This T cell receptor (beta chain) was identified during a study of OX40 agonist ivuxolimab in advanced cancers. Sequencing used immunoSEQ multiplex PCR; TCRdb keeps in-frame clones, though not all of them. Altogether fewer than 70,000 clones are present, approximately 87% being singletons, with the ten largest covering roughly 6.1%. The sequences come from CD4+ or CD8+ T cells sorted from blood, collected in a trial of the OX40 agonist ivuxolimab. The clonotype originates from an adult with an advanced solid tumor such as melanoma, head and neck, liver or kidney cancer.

The chain's CDR3 is CASSLRGVSYNEQFF. The DNA of the CDR3 is TGTGCCAGCAGCTTAAGAGGGGTATCCTACAATGAGCAGTTCTTC. This chain uses TRBV7-2 with TRBJ2-1; D might be TRBD1 or TRBD2, each matching 5 bases. Germline V CDR1 and CDR2: SGHTA, FQGNSA. This CDR3 contains 15 residues. V was pared by 2 bases and J by 1 base, with 9 bases between.